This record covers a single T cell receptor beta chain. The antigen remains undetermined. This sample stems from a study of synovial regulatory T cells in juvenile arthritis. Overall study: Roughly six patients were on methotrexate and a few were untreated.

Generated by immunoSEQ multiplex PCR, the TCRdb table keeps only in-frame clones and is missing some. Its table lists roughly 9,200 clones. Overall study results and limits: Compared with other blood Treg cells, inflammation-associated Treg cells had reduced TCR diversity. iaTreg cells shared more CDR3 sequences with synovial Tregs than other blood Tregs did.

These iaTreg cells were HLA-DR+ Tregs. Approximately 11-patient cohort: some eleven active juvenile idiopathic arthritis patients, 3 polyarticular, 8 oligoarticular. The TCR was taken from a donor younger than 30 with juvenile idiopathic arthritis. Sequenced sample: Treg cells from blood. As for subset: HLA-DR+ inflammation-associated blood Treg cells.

This CDR3 is CASSDTFYEQYF. This chain uses TRBV6-5 with TRBJ2-7; the TCRdb D gene call, TRBD1, has no DNA to confirm it. The CDR3 has 12 amino acids. No DNA sequence is on record. CDR1 and CDR2 from the germline V gene are MNHEY and SVGAGI.